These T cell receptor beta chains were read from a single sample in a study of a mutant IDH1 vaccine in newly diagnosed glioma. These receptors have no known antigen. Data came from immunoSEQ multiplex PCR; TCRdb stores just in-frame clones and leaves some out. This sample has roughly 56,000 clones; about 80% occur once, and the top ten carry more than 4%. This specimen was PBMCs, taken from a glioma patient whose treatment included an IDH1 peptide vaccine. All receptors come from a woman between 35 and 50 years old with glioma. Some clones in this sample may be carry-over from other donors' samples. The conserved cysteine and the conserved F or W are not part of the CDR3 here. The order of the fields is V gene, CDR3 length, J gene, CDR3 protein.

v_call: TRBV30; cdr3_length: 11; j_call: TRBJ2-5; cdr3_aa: AWSVAGSGTQY
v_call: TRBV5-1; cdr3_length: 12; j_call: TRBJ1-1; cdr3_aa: ASSLAVRNTEAF
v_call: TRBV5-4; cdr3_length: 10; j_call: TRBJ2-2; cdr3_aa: ASSLRPGELF
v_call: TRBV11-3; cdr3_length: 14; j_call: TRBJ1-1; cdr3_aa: ASSLGGVSPNTEAF
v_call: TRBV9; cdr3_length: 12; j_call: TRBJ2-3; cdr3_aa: ASSVVQVSDTQY
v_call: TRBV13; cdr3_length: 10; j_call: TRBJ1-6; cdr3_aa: ASTQGNSPLH
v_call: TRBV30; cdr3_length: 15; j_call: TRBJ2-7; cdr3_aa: AWSAITGTLAYYEQY
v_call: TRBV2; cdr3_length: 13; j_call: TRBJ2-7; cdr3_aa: ASSEAGHLSYEQY
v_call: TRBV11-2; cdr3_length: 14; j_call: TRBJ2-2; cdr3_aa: ASSLLSRRGTGELF
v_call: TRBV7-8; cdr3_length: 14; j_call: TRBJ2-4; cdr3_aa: ASSPRSGPPKNIQY
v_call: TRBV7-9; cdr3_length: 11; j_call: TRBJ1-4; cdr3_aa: ASSAGGEEKLF
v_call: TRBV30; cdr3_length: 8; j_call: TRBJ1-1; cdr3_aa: AWGRREAF
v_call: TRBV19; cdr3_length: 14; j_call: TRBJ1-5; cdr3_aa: ASSIPGQGARQPQH
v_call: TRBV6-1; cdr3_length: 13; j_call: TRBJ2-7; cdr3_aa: ASRVEPAGSYEQY
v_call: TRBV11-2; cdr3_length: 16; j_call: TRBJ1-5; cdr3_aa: ASSGPGTSLHSNQPQH
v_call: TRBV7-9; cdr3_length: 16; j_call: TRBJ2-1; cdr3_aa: ASSLADSRELSYNEQF
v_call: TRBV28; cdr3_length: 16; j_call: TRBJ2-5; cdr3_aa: ASSLPPGSSRGRETQY
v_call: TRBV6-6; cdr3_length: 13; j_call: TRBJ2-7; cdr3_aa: ASSYGQGRRFEQY
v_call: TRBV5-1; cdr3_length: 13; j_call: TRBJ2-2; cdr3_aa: ASSWAQANTGELF
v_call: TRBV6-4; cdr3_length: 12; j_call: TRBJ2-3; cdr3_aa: ASSKQGTADTQY
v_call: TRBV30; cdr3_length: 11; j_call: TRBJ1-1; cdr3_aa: AWNSLRGGEAF
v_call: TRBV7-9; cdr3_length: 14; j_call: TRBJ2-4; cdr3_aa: ASSLSGGLAKNIQY
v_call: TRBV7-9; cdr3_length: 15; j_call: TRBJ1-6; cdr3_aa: ASSLEWQHAVNSPLH
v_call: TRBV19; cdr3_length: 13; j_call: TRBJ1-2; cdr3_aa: ASRSDRGVSYGYT
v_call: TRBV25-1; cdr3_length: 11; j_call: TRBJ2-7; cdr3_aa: ASSEARRYEQY
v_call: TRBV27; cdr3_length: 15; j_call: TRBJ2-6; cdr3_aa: ASSSPDDPSGANVLT
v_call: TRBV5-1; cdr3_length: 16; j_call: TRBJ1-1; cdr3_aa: ASSLAEFLPAGRTEAF
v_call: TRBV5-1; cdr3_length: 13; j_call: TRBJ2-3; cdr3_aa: ASSLDTSDTDTQY
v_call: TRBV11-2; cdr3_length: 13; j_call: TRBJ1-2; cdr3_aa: ASSLDWTGGYGYT
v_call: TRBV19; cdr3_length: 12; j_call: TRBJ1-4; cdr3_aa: ASAAGQLSAKLF
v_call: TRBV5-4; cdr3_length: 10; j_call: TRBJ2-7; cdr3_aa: ASSWAGSEQY
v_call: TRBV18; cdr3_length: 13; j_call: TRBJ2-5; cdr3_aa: ASSPQGQGGETQY
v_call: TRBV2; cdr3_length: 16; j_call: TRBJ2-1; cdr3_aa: ASSGDRARVAIYNEQF
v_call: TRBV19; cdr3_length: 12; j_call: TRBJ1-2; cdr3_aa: ASSIGGRDYGYT
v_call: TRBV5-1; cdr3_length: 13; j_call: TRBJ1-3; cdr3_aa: ASSFGPTGGNTIY
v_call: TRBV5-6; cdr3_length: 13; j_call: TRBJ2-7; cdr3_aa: ASSLARKGGHEQY
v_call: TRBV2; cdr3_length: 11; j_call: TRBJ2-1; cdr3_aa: ATGTSGSNEQF
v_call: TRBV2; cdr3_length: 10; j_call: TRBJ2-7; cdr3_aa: ASSGGIYEQY
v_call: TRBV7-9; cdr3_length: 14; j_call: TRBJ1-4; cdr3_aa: ASSPNLDRYNEKLF
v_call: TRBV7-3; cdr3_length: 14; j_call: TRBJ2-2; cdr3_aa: ASSLTAETNTGELF
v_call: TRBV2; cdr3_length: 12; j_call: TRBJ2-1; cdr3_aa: ASVRGGAYNEQF
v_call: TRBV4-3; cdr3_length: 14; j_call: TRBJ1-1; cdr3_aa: ASSQDSGGVSAEAF
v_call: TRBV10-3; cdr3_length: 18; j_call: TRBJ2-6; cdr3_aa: AISQRAGGILDKRANVLT
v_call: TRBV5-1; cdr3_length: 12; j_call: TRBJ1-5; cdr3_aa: ASSLGGIDQPQH
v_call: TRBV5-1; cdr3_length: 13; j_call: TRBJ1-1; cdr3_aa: ASSPPRGGLEEAF
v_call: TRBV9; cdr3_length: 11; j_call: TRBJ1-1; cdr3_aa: ASSAGQGTEAF
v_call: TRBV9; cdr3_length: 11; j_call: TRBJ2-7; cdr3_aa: ASRDSNSNEQY
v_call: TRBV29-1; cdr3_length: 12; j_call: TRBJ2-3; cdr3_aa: SVSWTGGMDTQY
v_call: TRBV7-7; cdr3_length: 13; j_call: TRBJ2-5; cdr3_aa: ASSMTSGAQETQY
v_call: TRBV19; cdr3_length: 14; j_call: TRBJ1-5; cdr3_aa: ASSIGGTGGFQPQH
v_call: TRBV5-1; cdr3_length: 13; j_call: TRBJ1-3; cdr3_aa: ASSLGGSSGNTIY
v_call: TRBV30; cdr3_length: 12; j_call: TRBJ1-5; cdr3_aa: AWSVGTGNQPQH